The source of this T cell receptor (beta chain) is a study of Ad26.COV2.S vaccination and SARS-CoV-2 variants. Treatment specified: around 19 received Ad26.COV2.S at low or high dose, single or two shots; 5 received placebo; per-sample allocation not given. It was on day 63 after the first vaccine or placebo injection that samples were taken. An Ad26 vector that expressed Wuhan-strain SARS-CoV-2 spike constituted the vaccine. CDR1 is MDHEN and CDR2 is SYDVKM in the germline V gene. The CDR3 length is 14 residues. V trimming: 6 bases; J trimming: 1 base; junction bases outside the gene matches: 3. Study-wide points: Placebo recipients and vaccine recipients were similar in non-spike TCR breadth. Estimates derived from TCR breadth and depth analyses may have underestimated total T cell responses. Substantial breadth was reportedly displayed by spike-specific CD8+ and CD4+ T cell responses after vaccination.

Libraries were prepared by immunoSEQ multiplex PCR; TCRdb keeps only in-frame clonotypes and omits some of them. The sample consists of hundreds of thousands of clones, around 89% of them appearing once. As to this clone: Its matching antigen is unknown. The same CDR3 also results from other DNA sequences found in this sample.

This clonotype originated in a person between 18 and 59 years old who received the Ad26.COV2.S COVID-19 vaccine or a placebo. This rearrangement joins TRBV28 to TRBJ1-5, with 7 nucleotides matching TRBD1. Sample: peripheral blood, taken in a trial of Ad26.COV2.S vaccine versus placebo. The CDR3: CASSLGQSNQPQHF. In DNA form, the CDR3 reads TGTGCCAGCAGCTTGGGACAGAGCAATCAGCCCCAGCATTTT.